This T cell receptor beta chain came from a study of T cell repertoires in cytomegalovirus infection (dated by TCRdb to between 2018 and 2021). Broadly, across the study: Peptide stimulations targeted recently identified HLA-C-restricted CMV epitopes, whose presentation resists viral immunomodulation, together with well-studied HLA-B-restricted epitopes. Donor HLA type was relevant to the analysis, because carriage of CMV infection together with the matching HLA type was indicated by public TCR beta signatures.

In the paper's terms, the treatment or condition label means: in vitro stimulation with specific CMV peptide epitopes to enrich CMV-specific T cells. The instrument was an Illumina HiSeq 1500. TCRdb reanalyzed the raw reads on its own, using fastp at Q25 for trimming and MiXCR for clone calling, and kept in-frame beta chains. One record per CDR3 amino acid sequence lists the most common genes and DNA. This sample gives roughly 200,000 distinct CDR3 sequences in total; approximately 38% of them show up just once. The ten top clones hold roughly three fifths of the sample. Notes on this clonotype: This clone's antigen is unknown. Nothing much larger sits one base from this clone, and base qualities are not available.

General study outcomes and caveats: In both this cohort and an independent roughly 360-donor cohort, the cumulative frequency of public TCR beta family members distinguished carriers of CMV infection plus the relevant HLA type. The ex vivo response was dominated by HLA-C-restricted CMV-specific TCR beta clonotypes, and the single most frequent clonotype in two of eight donors was supplied by these HLA-C-restricted clonotypes.

CDR1 is given as SEHNR and CDR2 as FQNEAQ, both from the germline V gene (reference sequence). Between the V and J ends, shortened by 1 base and 2 bases respectively, the junction contains 12 bases. Reading from cysteine to phenylalanine, the CDR3 counts 15 amino acids. Only the CDR3 portion is preserved as DNA: 45 bases, with reading frame beginning at the first base. The sample consisted of CD8+ T cells from cultured PBMCs, taken from culture after CMV antigen stimulation. This sequence was found in a human donor in good health (CMV status not recorded). Some clones in this sample may be carry-over from other donors' samples. The chain is encoded by TRBV7-9 joined to TRBJ2-7; the D gene is unclear. This receptor carries the CDR3 CASSLVTPDPYEQYF. The bases read TGTGCCAGCAGCTTAGTGACACCCGACCCCTACGAGCAGTACTTC.